This T cell receptor beta chain was recorded in a study of blood T cell repertoires in COVID-19. Study summary: Italy, Spain and the United States were the sources of the convalescent and acute COVID-19 samples.

In this sample, this clone turned up a few times. Under the authors' procedure: Reference gene primer amplification in the assay estimated nucleated cell counts. Clones were read by immunoSEQ multiplex PCR, and TCRdb kept only the in-frame ones, dropping some. V, J and clone size are taken as reported in that table, and D and trimming were inferred from the DNA itself. The sample shows fewer than 80,000 clones, roughly 80% of them seen only once. The CDR3 loop spans 16 amino acids. V lost 3 bases and J lost 3; bases outside the gene matches: 3. Germline CDR1 is MNHNS and CDR2 is SASEGT. This chain uses TRBV6-1 with TRBJ1-6; TRBD1 matches 9 bases. The specimen sequenced was peripheral blood. The sequence was collected from a woman aged 80 or older with acute or convalescent COVID-19. CDR3 loop: CASSEMTGGYNSPLHF. In DNA form, the CDR3 reads TGTGCCAGCAGTGAGATGACAGGGGGCTATAATTCACCCCTCCACTTT.